Listed below are T cell receptor beta chains from one sample, sequenced in a study of T cell responses to AZD1222 COVID-19 vaccine. The protocol was immunoSEQ multiplex PCR, while the TCRdb copy is restricted to in-frame clones and leaves out a portion. In the table there are about 79,000 clones, 70% to 90% of which are singletons. This material consisted of peripheral blood, taken on day 0 of AZD1222 vaccination. Receptors originate from an adult in good health. CDR3s include the opening cysteine and the closing phenylalanine or tryptophan. D genes are given only for firm matches. Only some rows state a clone size, as once, few, many or a class for expanded clones.

-	TRBJ1-3	once	TRBV5-1	TGCGCCAGCAGCTTGAGCGGGGTCGAAGGAAACACCATATATTTT	CASSLSGVEGNTIYF
-	TRBJ2-2	-	TRBV9	TGTGCCAGCAGCCCCCGGGCGGTGAACACCGGGGAGCTGTTTTTT	CASSPRAVNTGELFF
-	TRBJ2-3	-	TRBV21-1	TGTGCCAGCAGCAACGGGGGTCTAGCGGGGGAAACCGGAGATACGCAGTATTTT	CASSNGGLAGETGDTQYF
TRBD2	TRBJ2-4	once	TRBV5-5	TGTGCCAGCAGCTGGGCCCCGACTAGCGACCTAAACATTCAGTACTTC	CASSWAPTSDLNIQYF
TRBD2	TRBJ2-3	-	TRBV7-2	TGTGCCAGCAGCCCCGGACTAGCGGGGCCCACAGATACGCAGTATTTT	CASSPGLAGPTDTQYF
-	TRBJ1-2	-	TRBV5-6	TGTGCCAGCAGCAGGGACTGGGGCTATGGCTACACCTTC	CASSRDWGYGYTF
TRBD2	TRBJ2-1	-	TRBV19	TGTGCCAGTAGTCACACCGGGACTAACTACAATGAGCAGTTCTTC	CASSHTGTNYNEQFF
-	TRBJ2-7	once	TRBV5-6	TGTGCCAGCAGCTTGGATAGCCAACCGGGCGACGAGCAGTACTTC	CASSLDSQPGDEQYF
TRBD1	TRBJ1-2	-	TRBV3-1/TRBV3-2	TGTGCCAGCAGCCGGACAGGGAGCGTTTTGAACTATGGCTACACCTTC	CASSRTGSVLNYGYTF
TRBD1	TRBJ1-5	-	TRBV18	TGTGCCAGCTCACCGGACAGGGGGCAGCAGCCCCAGCATTTT	CASSPDRGQQPQHF
-	TRBJ2-6	few	TRBV7-9	TGTGCCAGCAGCGCCCCGGGTCTCTCTGGGGCCAACGTCCTGACTTTC	CASSAPGLSGANVLTF
-	TRBJ1-2	many	TRBV23-1	TGCGCCAGCAGTCATCCCGACATGTTGTCCTATGGCTACACCTTC	CASSHPDMLSYGYTF
-	TRBJ1-2	-	TRBV10-3	TGTGCCATCAGTGCGGGACTGGATGGCTACACCTTC	CAISAGLDGYTF
TRBD1	TRBJ2-2	-	TRBV2	TGTGCCAGCAGTGGGGACAGGAACACCGGGGAGCTGTTTTTT	CASSGDRNTGELFF
-	TRBJ1-3	-	TRBV29-1	TGCAGCGTTGTTGACGCTGGAAACACCATATATTTT	CSVVDAGNTIYF
TRBD1	TRBJ1-2	once	TRBV10-2	TGCGCCAGCAAGGCAGGGGGCGGCTATGGCTACACCTTC	CASKAGGGYGYTF